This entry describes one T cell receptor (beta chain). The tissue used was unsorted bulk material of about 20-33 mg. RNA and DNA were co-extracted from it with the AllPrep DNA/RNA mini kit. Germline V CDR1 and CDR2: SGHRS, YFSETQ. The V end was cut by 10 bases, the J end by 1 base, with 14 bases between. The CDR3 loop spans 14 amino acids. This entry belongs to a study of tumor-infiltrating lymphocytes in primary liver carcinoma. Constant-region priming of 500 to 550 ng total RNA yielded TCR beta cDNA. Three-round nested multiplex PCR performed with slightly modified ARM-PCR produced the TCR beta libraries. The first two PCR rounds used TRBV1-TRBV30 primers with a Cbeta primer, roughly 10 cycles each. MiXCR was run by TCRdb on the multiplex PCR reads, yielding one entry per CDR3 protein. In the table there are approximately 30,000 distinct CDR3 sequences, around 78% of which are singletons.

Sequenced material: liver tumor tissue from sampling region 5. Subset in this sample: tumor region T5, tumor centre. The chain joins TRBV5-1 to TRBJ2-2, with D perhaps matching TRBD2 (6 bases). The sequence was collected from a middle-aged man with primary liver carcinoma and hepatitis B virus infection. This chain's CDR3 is CAGKREENTGELFF. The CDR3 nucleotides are TGCGCCGGTAAAAGGGAGGAGAACACCGGGGAGCTGTTTTTT.